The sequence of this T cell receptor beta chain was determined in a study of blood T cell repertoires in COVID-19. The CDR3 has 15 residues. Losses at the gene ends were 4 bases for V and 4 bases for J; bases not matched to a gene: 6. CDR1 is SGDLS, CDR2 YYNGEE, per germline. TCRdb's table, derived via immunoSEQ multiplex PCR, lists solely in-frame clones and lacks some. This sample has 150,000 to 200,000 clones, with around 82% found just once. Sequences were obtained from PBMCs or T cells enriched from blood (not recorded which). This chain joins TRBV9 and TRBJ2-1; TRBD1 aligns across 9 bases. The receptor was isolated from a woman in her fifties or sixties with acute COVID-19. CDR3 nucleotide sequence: TGTGCCAGCAGCTACCGGGACAGGGAGTACAATGAGCAGTTCTTC. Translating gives CASSYRDREYNEQFF.